The table lists the clone carrying this T cell receptor (beta chain) with many counts. The data belong to a study of T-cell reconstitution after alpha-beta-depleted transplantation in children. Germline V gives CDR1 SGHRS, CDR2 YFSETQ. Germline trimming cut 2 bases from V and 3 bases from J; bases unmatched to any gene: 3. This CDR3 spans 15 amino acids. It was with unique molecular identifiers that the TCRbeta library was prepared. TCRdb reanalysed the PCR reads using MiXCR and keeps one entry per CDR3 protein. Seen here are a few hundred thousand distinct CDR3 sequences, 9.7% observed once, and the top ten hold 5.1%.

This receptor was taken from a human donor who donated a stem cell graft to a child with SCID. V is TRBV5-1 and J is TRBJ2-2; 8 bases line up with TRBD1. Sequencing was performed on PBMCs from the stem cell graft donor, taken from the stem cell graft. CDR3 DNA: TGCGCCAGCAGCTTCTTGGACAGGGACACCGGGGAGCTGTTTTTT. Translation gives CASSFLDRDTGELFF.